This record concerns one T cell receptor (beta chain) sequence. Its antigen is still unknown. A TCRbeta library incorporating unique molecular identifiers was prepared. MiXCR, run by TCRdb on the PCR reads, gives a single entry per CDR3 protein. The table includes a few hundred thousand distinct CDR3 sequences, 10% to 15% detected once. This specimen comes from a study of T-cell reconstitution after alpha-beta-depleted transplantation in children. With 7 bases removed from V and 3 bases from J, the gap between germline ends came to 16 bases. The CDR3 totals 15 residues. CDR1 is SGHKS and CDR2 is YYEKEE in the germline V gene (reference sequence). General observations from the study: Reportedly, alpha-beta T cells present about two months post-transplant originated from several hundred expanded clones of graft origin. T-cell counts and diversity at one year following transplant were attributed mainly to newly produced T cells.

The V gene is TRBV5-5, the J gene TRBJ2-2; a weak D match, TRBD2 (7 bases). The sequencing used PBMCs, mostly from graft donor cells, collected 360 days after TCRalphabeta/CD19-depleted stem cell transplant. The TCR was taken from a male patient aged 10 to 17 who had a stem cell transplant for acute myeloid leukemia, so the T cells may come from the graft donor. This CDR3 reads CASGGETGYTGELFF. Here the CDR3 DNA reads TGTGCCAGCGGGGGGGAGACAGGTTACACCGGGGAGCTGTTTTTT.